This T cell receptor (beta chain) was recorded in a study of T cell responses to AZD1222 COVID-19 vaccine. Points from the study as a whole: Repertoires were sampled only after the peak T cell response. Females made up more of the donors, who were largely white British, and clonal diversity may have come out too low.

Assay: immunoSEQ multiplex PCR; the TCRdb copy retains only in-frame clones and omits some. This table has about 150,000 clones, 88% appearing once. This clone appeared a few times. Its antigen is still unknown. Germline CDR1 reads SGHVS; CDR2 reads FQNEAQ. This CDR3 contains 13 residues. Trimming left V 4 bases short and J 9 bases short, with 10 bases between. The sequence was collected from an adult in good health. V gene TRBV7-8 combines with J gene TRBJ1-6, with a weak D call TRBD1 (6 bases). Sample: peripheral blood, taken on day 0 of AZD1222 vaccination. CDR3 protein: CASSSGQTSPLHF. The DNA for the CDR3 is TGTGCCAGCAGCTCAGGACAGACTTCACCCCTCCACTTT. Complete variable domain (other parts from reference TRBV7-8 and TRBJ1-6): GAGVSQSPRYKVAKRGQDVALRCDPISGHVSLFWYQQALGQGPEFLTYFQNEAQLDKSGLPSDRFFAERPEGSVSTLKIQRTQQEDSAVYLCASSSGQTSPLHFGNGTRLTVT.